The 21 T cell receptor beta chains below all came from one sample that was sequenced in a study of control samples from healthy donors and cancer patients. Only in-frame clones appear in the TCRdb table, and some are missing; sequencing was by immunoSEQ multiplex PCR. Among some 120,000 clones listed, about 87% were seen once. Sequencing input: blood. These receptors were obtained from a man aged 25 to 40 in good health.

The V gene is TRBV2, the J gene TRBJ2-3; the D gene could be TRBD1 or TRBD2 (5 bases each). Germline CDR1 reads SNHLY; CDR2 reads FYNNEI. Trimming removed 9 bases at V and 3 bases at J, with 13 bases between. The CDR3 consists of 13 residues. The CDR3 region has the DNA TGTGCCAGTCCGGGACGGTCAACAGATACGCAGTATTTT. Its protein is CASPGRSTDTQYF.

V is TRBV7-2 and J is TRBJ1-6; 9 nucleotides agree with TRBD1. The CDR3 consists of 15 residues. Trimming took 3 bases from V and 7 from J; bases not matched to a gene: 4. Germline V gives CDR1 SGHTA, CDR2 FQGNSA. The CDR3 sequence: CASSFGTGNNSPLHF. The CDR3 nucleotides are TGTGCCAGCAGCTTCGGGACAGGGAACAATTCACCCCTCCACTTT.

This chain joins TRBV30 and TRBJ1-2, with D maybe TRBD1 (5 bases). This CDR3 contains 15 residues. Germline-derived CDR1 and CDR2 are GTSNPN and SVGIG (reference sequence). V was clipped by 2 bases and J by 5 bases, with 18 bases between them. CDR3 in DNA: TGTGCCTGGAGTCCCCCAGGGACGGAGCTTTATGGCTACACCTTC. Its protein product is CAWSPPGTELYGYTF.

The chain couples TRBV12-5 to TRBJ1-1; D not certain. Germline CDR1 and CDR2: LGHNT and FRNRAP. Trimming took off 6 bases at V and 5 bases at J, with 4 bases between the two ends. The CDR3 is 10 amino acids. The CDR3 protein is CASGGTEAFF. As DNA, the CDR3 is TGTGCTAGTGGAGGGACTGAAGCTTTCTTT. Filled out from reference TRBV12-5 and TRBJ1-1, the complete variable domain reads DARVTQTPRHKVTEMGQEVTMRCQPILGHNTVFWYRQTMMQGLELLAYFRNRAPLDDSGMPKDRFSAEMPDATLATLKIQPSEPRDSAVYFCASGGTEAFFGQGTRLTVV.

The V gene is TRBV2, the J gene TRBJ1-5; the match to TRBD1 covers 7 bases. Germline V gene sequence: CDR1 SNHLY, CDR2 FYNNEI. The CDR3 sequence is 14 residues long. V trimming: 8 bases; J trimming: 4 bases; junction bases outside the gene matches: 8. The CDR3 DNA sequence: TGTGCCAGCGTGACAGGGTTAGGGAATCAGCCCCAGCATTTT. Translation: CASVTGLGNQPQHF. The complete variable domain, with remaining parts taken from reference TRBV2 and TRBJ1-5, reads EPEVTQTPSHQVTQMGQEVILRCVPISNHLYFYWYRQILGQKVEFLVSFYNNEISEKSEIFDDQFSVERPDGSNFTLKIRSTKLEDSAMYFCASVTGLGNQPQHFGDGTRLSIL.

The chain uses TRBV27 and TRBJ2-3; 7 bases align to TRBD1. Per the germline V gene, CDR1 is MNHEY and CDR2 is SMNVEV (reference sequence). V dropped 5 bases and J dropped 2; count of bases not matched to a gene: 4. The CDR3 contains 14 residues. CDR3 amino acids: CASSPGQDTDTQYF. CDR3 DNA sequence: TGTGCCAGCAGTCCAGGACAGGACACAGATACGCAGTATTTT.

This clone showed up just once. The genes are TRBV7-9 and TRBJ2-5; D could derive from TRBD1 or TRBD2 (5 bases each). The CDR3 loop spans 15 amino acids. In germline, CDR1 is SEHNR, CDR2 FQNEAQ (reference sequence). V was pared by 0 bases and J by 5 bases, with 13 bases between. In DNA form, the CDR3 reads TGTGCCAGCAGCTTAGCTCCGGTTGAGGGGGAGACCCAGTACTTC. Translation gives CASSLAPVEGETQYF.

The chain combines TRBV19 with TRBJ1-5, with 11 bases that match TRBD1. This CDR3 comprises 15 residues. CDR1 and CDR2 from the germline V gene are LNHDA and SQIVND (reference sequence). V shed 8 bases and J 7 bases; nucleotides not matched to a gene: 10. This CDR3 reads CASHSDRGRLQPQHF. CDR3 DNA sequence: TGTGCCAGTCATTCGGACAGGGGGCGCCTCCAGCCCCAGCATTTT.

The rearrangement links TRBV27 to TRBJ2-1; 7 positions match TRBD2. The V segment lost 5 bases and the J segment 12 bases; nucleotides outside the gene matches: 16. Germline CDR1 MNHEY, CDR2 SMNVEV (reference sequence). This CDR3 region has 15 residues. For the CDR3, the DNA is TGTGCCAGCAGTCTTTCACCCCGGGACTATCAACTGCAGTTCTTC. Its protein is CASSLSPRDYQLQFF.

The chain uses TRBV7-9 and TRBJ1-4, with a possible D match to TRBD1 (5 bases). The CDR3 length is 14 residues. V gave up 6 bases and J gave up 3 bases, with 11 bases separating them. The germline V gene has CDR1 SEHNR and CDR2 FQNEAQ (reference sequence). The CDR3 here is CASSFGQANEKLFF. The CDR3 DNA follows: TGTGCCAGCAGTTTCGGACAAGCTAATGAAAAACTGTTTTTT.

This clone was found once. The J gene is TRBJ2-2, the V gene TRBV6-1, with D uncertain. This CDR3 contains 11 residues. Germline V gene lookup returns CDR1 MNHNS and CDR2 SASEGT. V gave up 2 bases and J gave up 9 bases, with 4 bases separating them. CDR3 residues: CASSEKRELFF. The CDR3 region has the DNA TGTGCCAGCAGTGAAAAGAGGGAGCTGTTTTTT.

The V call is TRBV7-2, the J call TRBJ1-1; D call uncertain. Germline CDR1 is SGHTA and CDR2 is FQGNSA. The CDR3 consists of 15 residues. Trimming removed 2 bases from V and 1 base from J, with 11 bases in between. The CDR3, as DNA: TGTGCCAGCAGCTTATGGGCGGCTCAGAACACTGAAGCTTTCTTT. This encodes CASSLWAAQNTEAFF.

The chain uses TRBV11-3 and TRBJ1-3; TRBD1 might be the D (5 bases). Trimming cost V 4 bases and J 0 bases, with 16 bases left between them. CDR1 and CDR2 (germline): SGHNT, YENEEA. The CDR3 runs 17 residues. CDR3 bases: TGTGCCAGCAGCTATACGAGGGGCCACAGCTCTGGAAACACCATATATTTT. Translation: CASSYTRGHSSGNTIYF.

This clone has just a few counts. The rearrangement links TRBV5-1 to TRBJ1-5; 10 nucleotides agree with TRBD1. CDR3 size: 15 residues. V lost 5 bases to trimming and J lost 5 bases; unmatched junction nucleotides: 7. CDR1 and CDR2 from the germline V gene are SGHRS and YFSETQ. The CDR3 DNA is TGCGCCAGCAGACCGACAGGGGGCGCCGATCAGCCCCAGCATTTT. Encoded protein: CASRPTGGADQPQHF.

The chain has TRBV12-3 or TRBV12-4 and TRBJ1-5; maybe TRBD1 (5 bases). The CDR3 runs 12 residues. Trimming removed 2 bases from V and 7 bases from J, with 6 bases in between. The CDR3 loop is CASSLSGQPQHF. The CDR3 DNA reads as TGTGCCAGCAGTTTATCAGGGCAGCCCCAGCATTTT.

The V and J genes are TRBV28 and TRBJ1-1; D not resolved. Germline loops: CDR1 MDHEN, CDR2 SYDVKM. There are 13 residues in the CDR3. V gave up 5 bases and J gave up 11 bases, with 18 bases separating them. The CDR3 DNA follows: TGTGCCAGCAGTCTATCCGCACTGTTTACGGCTTTCTTT. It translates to CASSLSALFTAFF.

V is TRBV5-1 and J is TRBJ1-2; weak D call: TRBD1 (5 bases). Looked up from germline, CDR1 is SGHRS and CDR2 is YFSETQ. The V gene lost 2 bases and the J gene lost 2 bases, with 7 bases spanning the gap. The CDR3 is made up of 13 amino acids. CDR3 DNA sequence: TGCGCCAGCAGCTTAGGGGACAACTATGGCTACACCTTC. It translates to CASSLGDNYGYTF. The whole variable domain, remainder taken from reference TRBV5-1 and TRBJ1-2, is KAGVTQTPRYLIKTRGQQVTLSCSPISGHRSVSWYQQTPGQGLQFLFEYFSETQRNKGNFPGRFSGRQFSNSRSEMNVSTLELGDSALYLCASSLGDNYGYTFGSGTRLTVV.

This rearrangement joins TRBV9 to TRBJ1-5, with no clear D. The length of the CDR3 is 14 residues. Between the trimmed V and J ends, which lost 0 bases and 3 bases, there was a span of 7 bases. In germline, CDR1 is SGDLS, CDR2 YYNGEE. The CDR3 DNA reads TGTGCCAGCAGCGTAGGGTCAGACAATCAGCCCCAGCATTTT. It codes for CASSVGSDNQPQHF.

CDR3 residues: CASSGGTGNQPQHF. CDR3 DNA: TGTGCCAGCAGCGGAGGGACTGGCAATCAGCCCCAGCATTTT. The rearrangement links TRBV2 to TRBJ1-5, with TRBD1 as a possible D gene (5 bases). The V end lost 6 bases, the J end lost 2 bases, and 11 bases lay between the germline ends. The germline gives CDR1 SNHLY, CDR2 FYNNEI. This CDR3 comprises 14 residues. Supplemented by reference TRBV2 and TRBJ1-5, the full variable domain reads EPEVTQTPSHQVTQMGQEVILRCVPISNHLYFYWYRQILGQKVEFLVSFYNNEISEKSEIFDDQFSVERPDGSNFTLKIRSTKLEDSAMYFCASSGGTGNQPQHFGDGTRLSIL.

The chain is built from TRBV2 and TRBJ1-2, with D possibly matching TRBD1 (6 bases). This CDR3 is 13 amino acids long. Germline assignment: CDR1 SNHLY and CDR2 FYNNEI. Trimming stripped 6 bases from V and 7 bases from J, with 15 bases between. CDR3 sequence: CASREQGVGGYTF. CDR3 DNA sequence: TGTGCCAGCAGGGAACAGGGAGTCGGTGGCTACACCTTC.

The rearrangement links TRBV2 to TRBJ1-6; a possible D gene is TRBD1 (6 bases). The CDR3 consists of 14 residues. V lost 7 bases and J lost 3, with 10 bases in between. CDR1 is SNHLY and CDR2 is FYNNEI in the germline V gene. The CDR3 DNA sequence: TGTGCCAGCATCCCGGGACACTATAATTCACCCCTCCACTTT. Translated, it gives CASIPGHYNSPLHF.